This T cell receptor beta chain was captured by sequencing in a study of human T cells and chemical hapten exposure. Background on the study: There were weekly diphenylcyclopropenone doses to the scalp for patients throughout the roughly 24-week study. Patches with 0.01% DPC went on the upper back, and the tests were read at 6 days.

The sample's time point: pre-sensitization, week 0. Sample treatment: therapeutic diphenylcyclopropenone sensitization with weekly scalp DPC. Alopecia patients deemed DPC-suitable, aged 18 to 70, excluding pregnancy. Notes on this clonotype: An end of the junction does not agree with germline; a read error may underlie this.

One entry per CDR3 protein, called by TCRdb with MiXCR from the RACE reads. The table lists 280,000 or so distinct CDR3 sequences, 7.5% to 9% of them singletons. Germline V gene lookup returns CDR1 SGHRS and CDR2 YFSETQ. The CDR3 length is 15 residues. Sequenced here: whole blood, sampled in connection with sensitization to the hapten diphenylcyclopropenone (DPC). The sequence was obtained from a man aged 18-30 years with alopecia areata. Some clones in this sample may be carry-over from other donors' samples. The chain combines TRBV5-1 with TRBJ1-5, with D maybe TRBD1 (5 bases). This chain's CDR3 is CASRLGPKSNQPQHF. CDR3 DNA sequence: TGCGCCAGCAGGTTGGGGCCTAAGAGCAATCAGCCCCAGCATTTT.